The entry below describes one T cell receptor (beta chain). The data were obtained in a study of CD4 T cell repertoires in COVID-19. TCRdb's table, derived via immunoSEQ multiplex PCR, lists solely in-frame clones and lacks some. The data hold 70,000 to 95,000 clones, with around four fifths observed a single time. Samples came from patients recovered from mild-to-severe COVID-19. The memory T cells were sequenced right after ex vivo isolation, without culture. Between the trimmed V and J ends, which lost 5 bases and 3 bases, there was a span of 17 bases. The CDR3 covers 16 residues. Germline values: CDR1 SEHNR, CDR2 FQNEAQ (reference sequence).

The gene calls are TRBV7-9 and TRBJ1-3; tentative D call: TRBD1 (6 bases). This sample comprised CD4+ T cells from peripheral blood, obtained after recovery from COVID-19. The clonotype originates from a human donor who had COVID-19. The CDR3 reads CASSPPGGHFGNTIYF. The CDR3, as DNA: TGTGCCAGCAGCCCACCGGGGGGGCACTTTGGAAACACCATATATTTT.